A single sample is the source of the 26 T cell receptor beta chains below, sequenced in a study of T cells in Graves' hyperthyroidism and ophthalmopathy. The investigators amplified TCR beta CDR3 regions from RNA transcripts. The HTBI primer set served for first-round RT-PCR of the TCR CDR3. TCRdb ran MiXCR on the multiplex PCR reads and lists one entry per CDR3 protein. The sample consists of approximately 620,000 distinct CDR3 sequences, roughly 15% of them appearing once. Material for sequencing was blood. These receptors were obtained from a woman aged 35 to 49 with Graves' ophthalmopathy.

A word on this clonotype: This may arise from a read error, as a much more abundant clone is one base away. The genes are TRBV12-3 or TRBV12-4 and TRBJ2-3; unclear D gene. This CDR3 region has 12 residues. V was clipped by 1 base and J by 5 bases, with 4 bases between them. For the CDR3, the DNA is TGTGCCAGCAGTTTAGAAAAAGATACGCAGTATTTT. The encoded protein is CASSLEKDTQYF.

This clonotype was detected ten times or more. The V and J genes are TRBV30 and TRBJ1-4; the D is unclear. Deletions cut 3 bases from V and 4 bases from J, with 9 bases between. Germline V gene lookup returns CDR1 GTSNPN and CDR2 SVGIG (reference sequence). This CDR3 comprises 13 residues. The CDR3 nucleotides read TGTGCCTGGAGCACGAACCATAATGAAAAACTGTTTTTT. It specifies CAWSTNHNEKLFF.

This clonotype came up a few times. The chain links TRBV19 to TRBJ1-1; tentatively, D is TRBD1 (5 bases). Germline V CDR1 and CDR2: LNHDA, SQIVND (reference sequence). V dropped 5 bases and J dropped 6 bases, with 13 bases sitting between them. The CDR3 runs 13 residues. The CDR3 DNA follows: TGTGCCAGTAGTGCAGTCCGGGGGGCTGAAGCTTTCTTT. Amino acid sequence: CASSAVRGAEAFF.

At least ten counts were recorded for this clonotype. The rearrangement joins TRBV12-3 or TRBV12-4 to TRBJ2-1, with D maybe TRBD2 (6 bases). V gave up 2 bases and J gave up 2 bases, with 10 bases separating them. The CDR3 totals 15 residues. The CDR3 sequence: CASSLMLAAYNEQFF. For the CDR3, the DNA is TGTGCCAGCAGTTTAATGTTAGCGGCCTACAATGAGCAGTTCTTC.

This clonotype was counted many times. This sequence joins TRBV29-1 and TRBJ2-3, with D maybe TRBD2 (5 bases). The V gene's germline CDR1 is SQVTM and CDR2 ANQGSEA. Trimming took off 4 bases at V and 9 bases at J, with 17 bases between the two ends. The CDR3 has 13 amino acids. The CDR3 here is CSVATLLAHTQYF. The CDR3 DNA sequence: TGCAGCGTTGCCACTCTGCTAGCCCACACGCAGTATTTT.

V gene TRBV6-1 combines with J gene TRBJ2-2; D is ambiguous. The CDR3 covers 15 residues. The V gene's germline CDR1 is MNHNS and CDR2 SASEGT. V dropped 6 bases and J dropped 8 bases, with 19 bases sitting between them. CDR3 region: CASRPGPQMQGELFF. The CDR3, as DNA: TGTGCCAGCAGACCGGGTCCCCAGATGCAGGGGGAGCTGTTTTTT.

This clonotype came up a few times. Sequence at one end of the junction differs from germline and may be a read error. Written as DNA, the CDR3 is TGCAGTGCTAGTACAGGGACGGATTCCGGGGAGCTGCTTTTT. Encoded protein: CSASTGTDSGELLF. The chain links TRBV20-1 to TRBJ2-2; a possible D gene is TRBD1 (6 bases). Germline V lookup: CDR1 DFQATT, CDR2 SNEGSKA (reference sequence). This CDR3 spans 14 amino acids.

This clonotype was counted a few times. Possible read error: a much larger clone is one base away. The rearrangement uses TRBV5-1 and TRBJ2-3, with D possibly TRBD2 on 6 matching bases. The CDR3 is 19 amino acids. Germline-derived CDR1 and CDR2 are SGHRS and YFSETQ. This chain's CDR3 is CASSPTHSAGQDSTDTQCF. The CDR3 DNA reads as TGCGCCAGCAGCCCCACCCACTCTGCGGGGCAGGATAGCACAGATACGCAGTGTTTT.

The table lists this clonotype with a few counts. J is TRBJ2-1 and V is TRBV3-1, with D maybe TRBD1 (6 bases). Looked up from germline, CDR1 is LGHDT and CDR2 is YNNKEL (reference sequence). Trimming took off 0 bases at V and 7 bases at J, with 13 bases between the two ends. This CDR3 spans 15 amino acids. The CDR3 loop is CASSQESQGRNEQFF. CDR3 bases: TGTGCCAGCAGCCAAGAATCGCAGGGGAGAAATGAGCAGTTCTTC.

J is TRBJ2-7 and V is TRBV27, with a possible D match to TRBD2 (6 bases). V was pared by 2 bases and J by 2 bases, with 13 bases between. Germline V gene sequence: CDR1 MNHEY, CDR2 SMNVEV (reference sequence). The CDR3 sequence is 15 residues long. This chain's CDR3 is CASSLKSPGAYEQYF. As DNA, the CDR3 is TGTGCCAGCAGTTTAAAGTCCCCGGGGGCCTACGAGCAGTACTTC.

V is TRBV19 and J is TRBJ2-1; 10 bases line up with TRBD1. V shed 4 bases, J shed 2 bases, and the junction held 11 bases outside the gene matches. This CDR3 is 18 amino acids long. Germline V gene data show CDR1 as LNHDA and CDR2 as SQIVND (reference sequence). CDR3 residues: CASSSLVPGQGPYNEQFF. The CDR3, as DNA: TGTGCCAGTAGTAGCTTAGTCCCGGGACAGGGGCCCTACAATGAGCAGTTCTTC.

J is TRBJ2-5 and V is TRBV6-1; 7 nucleotides align to TRBD1. Looked up from germline, CDR1 is MNHNS and CDR2 is SASEGT. With 4 bases clipped from V and 5 bases from J, the junction kept 13 bases outside the gene matches. This CDR3 is built from 16 residues. The CDR3 DNA follows: TGTGCCAGCAGTGGGACGGGACAGCATGAGACGGAGACCCAGTACTTC. Translating gives CASSGTGQHETETQYF.

This clonotype appeared many times. The CDR3 DNA sequence: TGCAGTGCTAGAGATCCTTTGATCAGGGACAGCCAGAAAAATGAGCAGTTCTTC. The encoded protein is CSARDPLIRDSQKNEQFF. V is TRBV20-1 and J is TRBJ2-1; 7 bases agree with TRBD1. Germline V lookup: CDR1 DFQATT, CDR2 SNEGSKA (reference sequence). The V gene end was trimmed by 0 bases and the J gene end by 7 bases; junction bases not matched to a gene: 18. This CDR3 contains 18 residues.

This chain's CDR3 is CSASPTSGSMETQYF. The CDR3 region has the DNA TGCAGTGCAAGCCCGACTAGCGGGAGTATGGAGACCCAGTACTTC. The rearrangement uses TRBV20-1 and TRBJ2-5; 12 bases are shared with TRBD2. Germline V gene data show CDR1 as DFQATT and CDR2 as SNEGSKA (reference sequence). The CDR3 has 15 residues. The trim removed 6 bases at V and 5 bases at J, leaving 10 bases unmatched.

This clonotype was seen a few times. The genes are TRBV27 and TRBJ2-1; 7 bases are a match to TRBD2. This CDR3 contains 15 residues. From germline, CDR1 is MNHEY and CDR2 SMNVEV (reference sequence). V lost 7 bases, J lost 10 bases, and 16 bases stayed unmatched. The DNA for the CDR3 is TGTGCCAGCACCCAACGAACCGGGACTAAAAGCGAGCAGTTCTTC. Translated: CASTQRTGTKSEQFF.

The CDR3 reads CASTFSGGQGLMNTEAFF. For the CDR3, the DNA is TGTGCCAGCACCTTCAGCGGAGGACAGGGACTCATGAACACTGAAGCTTTCTTT. The chain links TRBV2 to TRBJ1-1; 8 nucleotides line up with TRBD1. This CDR3 spans 18 amino acids. CDR1 SNHLY and CDR2 FYNNEI come from the germline V gene. With 7 bases clipped from V and 0 bases from J, the junction kept 16 bases outside the gene matches.

This clonotype was counted only a few times. This sequence may be a read error, since a much larger clone differs from it by one base. The V gene is TRBV3-1, the J gene TRBJ2-3; a weak D match, TRBD2 (5 bases). This CDR3 is built from 15 residues. Germline V gene data show CDR1 as LGHDT and CDR2 as YNNKEL (reference sequence). V lost 5 bases to trimming and J lost 1 base, with 13 bases between them. This chain's CDR3 is CASSYSSGGTDTQYF. The CDR3 DNA reads TGTGCCAGCAGCTATAGCAGCGGTGGCACAGATACGCAGTATTTT.

A note on this clonotype: A much larger clonotype is one base distant, so this may be a read error. The genes are TRBV29-1 and TRBJ2-5; TRBD1 is a possible D gene (6 bases). Looked up from germline, CDR1 is SQVTM and CDR2 is ANQGSEA. This CDR3 spans 12 amino acids. CDR3 region: CSVGDTQGTQYF. CDR3 coding DNA: TGCAGCGTTGGGGACACCCAAGGGACCCAGTACTTC.

This clonotype was picked up many times. The chain recombines TRBV5-1 with TRBJ2-1; 8 bases are a match to TRBD2. The CDR3 length is 17 residues. CDR1 is SGHRS, CDR2 YFSETQ, per germline. J gave up 6 bases and V 3 bases, and 14 bases lay outside the gene matches. This CDR3 reads CASSSGARLAGTNEQFF. The CDR3 bases are TGCGCCAGCAGCTCGGGGGCGCGTTTAGCGGGGACCAATGAGCAGTTCTTC.

This clonotype was recorded many times. This chain connects TRBV7-3 to TRBJ2-3; TRBD2 agrees at 8 bases. The CDR3 extends over 15 amino acids. V was clipped by 3 bases and J by 2 bases; unmatched bases: 4. CDR1 SGHTA and CDR2 FQGTGA come from the germline V gene. The CDR3, as DNA: TGTGCCAGCAGCTTGACTAGCGAAGACACAGATACGCAGTATTTT. Translated: CASSLTSEDTDTQYF.

This clonotype was seen a few times. V and J are TRBV5-1 and TRBJ2-1; TRBD2 matches at 12 bases. The CDR3 covers 16 residues. Per germline, CDR1 SGHRS and CDR2 YFSETQ. V shed 0 bases and J 9 bases; nucleotides not matched to a gene: 7. The CDR3 DNA is TGCGCCAGCAGCTTGGGGGGCTCTAGCGGGAGGGGTGAGCAGTTCTTC. Amino acids: CASSLGGSSGRGEQFF.

The rearrangement joins TRBV24-1 to TRBJ2-3; D gene ambiguous. Germline CDR1 and CDR2: KGHDR and SFDVKD. This CDR3 region has 14 residues. Trimming cost V 3 bases and J 7 bases, with 13 bases left between them. The CDR3 region is CATSDPGLGYTQYF. DNA of the CDR3: TGTGCCACCAGTGATCCCGGTCTCGGTTATACGCAGTATTTT.

This clonotype occurred a few times. The V call is TRBV7-2, the J call TRBJ2-5; D may be TRBD2 (6 bases). Trimming shortened V by 5 bases and J by 0 bases, and 10 bases separated the two germline ends. The CDR3 is made up of 14 amino acids. Germline V gives CDR1 SGHTA, CDR2 FQGNSA. CDR3 sequence: CASSPREYQETQYF. The CDR3 DNA sequence: TGTGCCAGCAGCCCACGGGAGTACCAAGAGACCCAGTACTTC.

This clonotype was recorded a few times. The CDR3 nucleotides are TGCAGCGTTGCAGGACAGCTACGGGAACCCCAGCATTTT. This codes for CSVAGQLREPQHF. V usage is TRBV29-1 and J usage is TRBJ1-5, with a possible D match to TRBD1 (6 bases). Between the trimmed V and J ends, which lost 4 bases and 10 bases, there was a span of 17 bases. CDR1 and CDR2 from the germline V gene are SQVTM and ANQGSEA. This CDR3 region has 13 residues.

This clonotype was seen at least ten times. The chain links TRBV7-9 to TRBJ2-7, with 8 bases lining up with TRBD1. J lost 2 bases, V lost 4 bases, and 7 bases had no gene match. Germline V lookup: CDR1 SEHNR, CDR2 FQNEAQ (reference sequence). This CDR3 has 15 amino acids. The CDR3 DNA reads as TGTGCCAGCAGCTCGACAGGGGCGAAGACCTACGAGCAGTACTTC. Its protein product is CASSSTGAKTYEQYF.

Ten or more counts support this clonotype. This chain connects TRBV20-1 to TRBJ2-3, with D uncertain. The CDR3 is 13 amino acids. Per the germline V gene, CDR1 is DFQATT and CDR2 is SNEGSKA (reference sequence). Trimming stripped 5 bases from V and 0 bases from J, with 9 bases between. CDR3: CSAGSPSTDTQYF. The CDR3, as DNA: TGCAGTGCTGGAAGCCCTAGCACAGATACGCAGTATTTT.